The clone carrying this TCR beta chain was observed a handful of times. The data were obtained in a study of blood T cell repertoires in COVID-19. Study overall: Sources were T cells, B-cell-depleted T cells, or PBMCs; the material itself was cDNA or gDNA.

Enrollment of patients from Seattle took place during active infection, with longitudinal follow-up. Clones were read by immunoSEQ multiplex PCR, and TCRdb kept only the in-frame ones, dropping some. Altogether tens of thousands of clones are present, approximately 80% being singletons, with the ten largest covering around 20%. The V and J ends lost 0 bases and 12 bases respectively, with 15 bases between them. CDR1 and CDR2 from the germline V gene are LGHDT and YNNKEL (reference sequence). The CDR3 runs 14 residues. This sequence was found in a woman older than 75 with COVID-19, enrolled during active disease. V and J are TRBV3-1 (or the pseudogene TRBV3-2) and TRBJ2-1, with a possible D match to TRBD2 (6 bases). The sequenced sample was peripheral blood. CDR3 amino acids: CASSQDETRARQFF. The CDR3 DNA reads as TGTGCCAGCAGCCAAGATGAGACTAGGGCACGGCAGTTCTTC.